These T cell receptor beta chains were read from a single sample in a study of blood T cell repertoires in COVID-19. The method was immunoSEQ multiplex PCR; TCRdb's version includes in-frame clones alone and lacks a portion of them. The sample contains a few hundred thousand clones, over 75% of which appear only once. Sequenced input: peripheral blood. The receptor set was obtained from a man aged 50 to 60 with acute or convalescent COVID-19. Each CDR3 is given with its conserved first and last residue. D genes are given only for firm matches. Rows give clone size only sometimes, using once, few, many, or a class for an expanded clone.

- | - | TRBJ1-3 | 15 | TRBV7-6 | CASSPAVWAGNTIYF | TGTGCCAGCAGCCCGGCGGTCTGGGCTGGAAACACCATATATTTT
TRBD2 | - | TRBJ2-3 | 16 | TRBV11-2 | CASSIRLAMRTDTQYF | TGTGCCAGCAGCATCCGACTAGCGATGAGGACAGATACGCAGTATTTT
- | - | TRBJ2-5 | 14 | TRBV7-9 | CASSLRGAGETQYF | TGTGCCAGCAGCCTTCGGGGGGCAGGGGAGACCCAGTACTTC
- | - | TRBJ2-2 | 12 | TRBV7-9 | CASTDSFGELFF | TGTGCCAGCACCGACTCGTTCGGGGAGCTGTTTTTT
TRBD1 | - | TRBJ2-2 | 15 | TRBV5-1 | CASSLADRAAGELFF | TGCGCCAGCAGCTTGGCGGACAGGGCGGCCGGGGAGCTGTTTTTT
TRBD2 | - | TRBJ2-1 | 19 | TRBV6-6 | CASSRVVVAGGSSYNEQFF | TGTGCCAGCAGCCGAGTTGTGGTAGCGGGGGGCAGCTCCTACAATGAGCAGTTCTTC
TRBD1 | few | TRBJ1-2 | 16 | TRBV5-6 | CASSNALGRGVRGYTF | TGTGCCAGCAGCAACGCCCTGGGCAGGGGGGTTCGTGGCTACACCTTC
- | once | TRBJ2-3 | 16 | TRBV2 | CASPLLQGSRTDTQYF | TGTGCCAGCCCGCTTCTCCAGGGGTCGAGGACAGATACGCAGTATTTT
- | - | TRBJ1-6 | 16 | TRBV6-6 | CASSNLQGSYNSPLHF | TGTGCCAGCAGCAACCTACAGGGCTCCTATAATTCACCCCTCCACTTT
TRBD1 | - | TRBJ1-3 | 18 | TRBV27 | CASSFSGQGAPSGNTIYF | TGTGCCAGCAGTTTTTCGGGACAGGGGGCTCCATCTGGAAACACCATATATTTT
TRBD1 | - | TRBJ1-1 | 15 | TRBV18 | CASSTGGGGHTEAFF | TGTGCCAGCTCGACAGGGGGGGGTGGTCACACTGAAGCTTTCTTT
TRBD1 | - | TRBJ1-3 | 15 | TRBV7-2 | CASSLGQLTGTTIYF | TGTGCCAGCAGCTTGGGACAGCTAACCGGAACCACCATATATTTT
- | - | TRBJ1-5 | 14 | TRBV5-1 | CASSPGQSNQPQHF | TGCGCCAGCAGTCCCGGACAGAGCAATCAGCCCCAGCATTTT
- | once | TRBJ1-5 | 13 | TRBV6-5 | CASSYSGLEPQHF | TGTGCCAGCAGTTATTCAGGGCTGGAGCCCCAGCATTTT
TRBD1 | - | TRBJ2-7 | 15 | TRBV5-1 | CASSPPGQGAREQYF | TGCGCCAGCAGCCCGCCCGGACAGGGGGCCAGGGAGCAGTACTTC
- | - | TRBJ1-1 | 15 | TRBV18 | CASSLSPGEGSEAFF | TGTGCCAGCTCACTCTCCCCGGGGGAAGGATCTGAAGCTTTCTTT
TRBD1 | - | TRBJ2-5 | 15 | TRBV2 | CATQRQGVPQETQYF | TGTGCCACCCAAAGACAGGGTGTGCCTCAAGAGACCCAGTACTTC
- | - | TRBJ1-4 | 20 | TRBV19 | CASRTRPGHQVSATNEKLFF | TGTGCCAGTAGGACGCGTCCGGGACACCAAGTTAGTGCAACTAATGAAAAACTGTTTTTT
TRBD2 | - | TRBJ2-5 | 17 | TRBV5-4 | CASSLWAGGGSQETQYF | TGTGCCAGCAGCTTGTGGGCCGGCGGGGGGAGCCAAGAGACCCAGTACTTC
- | - | TRBJ2-3 | 13 | TRBV12-3/TRBV12-4 | CASSFGYTDTQYF | TGTGCCAGCAGTTTCGGTTACACAGATACGCAGTATTTT
- | - | TRBJ1-5 | 13 | TRBV21-1 | CASSGGNQPPQHF | TGTGCCAGCAGCGGGGGGAATCAGCCCCCCCAGCATTTT
TRBD1 | - | TRBJ1-2 | 13 | TRBV7-6 | CASSISGGYGYTF | TGTGCCAGCAGCATTTCAGGGGGATATGGCTACACCTTC
TRBD1 | - | TRBJ1-1 | 16 | TRBV5-1 | CASARDRALTNTEAFF | TGCGCCAGCGCCCGGGACAGAGCGTTAACTAACACTGAAGCTTTCTTT
- | - | TRBJ2-1 | 14 | TRBV2 | CASSIGQGYNEQFF | TGTGCCAGCAGTATTGGTCAGGGATACAATGAGCAGTTCTTC